This T cell receptor (beta chain) was recovered during a study of cytomegalovirus exposure and HLA in healthy donors. Study findings and constraints: Many donors carried some public TCRs, although rarity characterized most TCR sequences. Cytomegalovirus association was listed for roughly 160 TCR beta chains. Reports indicated that the classifier achieved high specificity and sensitivity in diagnosing cytomegalovirus status.

Profiling relied on immunoSEQ multiplex PCR, and the TCRdb table lists in-frame clones only, not all of them. This sample yields fewer than 200,000 clones, of which about 89% are seen a single time; about 2.5% belongs to the top ten. V shed 1 base and J shed 3 bases, with 8 bases lying between them. CDR1 LNHNV and CDR2 YYDKDF come from the germline V gene (reference sequence). The CDR3 sequence is 14 residues long. These donors were members of the approximately 120-subject validation cohort, a group separate from the approximately 670-subject first cohort. About this clone itself: Its antigen is currently unknown.

The sequence was obtained from a man aged 18 to 30 in good health and CMV-seropositive. The chain recombines TRBV15 with TRBJ2-3; TRBD1 is a possible D gene (5 bases). Specimen: PBMCs. Here the CDR3 DNA reads TGTGCCACCAGCAGAGCCTACAGGACAGATACGCAGTATTTT. Protein sequence: CATSRAYRTDTQYF. Using reference TRBV15 and TRBJ2-3 for the parts outside the CDR3, the full variable domain is DAMVIQNPRYQVTQFGKPVTLSCSQTLNHNVMYWYQQKSSQAPKLLFHYYDKDFNNEADTPDNFQSRRPNTSFCFLDIRSPGLGDTAMYLCATSRAYRTDTQYFGPGTRLTVL.